The next 21 T cell receptor beta chains were all read from a single sample in a study of blood T cell repertoires in COVID-19. The method was immunoSEQ multiplex PCR; TCRdb's version includes in-frame clones alone and lacks a portion of them. The profile shows around 63,000 clones, 85% to 90% of them singletons. Sequenced: peripheral blood. The receptors come from a woman aged 55-69 years with COVID-19, enrolled during active disease.

The chain couples TRBV4-3 to TRBJ1-4; the D gene is possibly TRBD1 (6 bases). Trimming took off 1 base at V and 7 bases at J, with 16 bases between the two ends. This CDR3 has 16 residues. CDR1 is LGHNA, CDR2 YSLEER, per germline. The CDR3 sequence: CASSQGPGSRGEKLFF. CDR3 sequence (DNA): TGCGCCAGCAGCCAAGGACCGGGGAGCAGGGGTGAAAAACTGTTTTTT.

V is TRBV11-3 and J is TRBJ1-1; 8 nucleotides agree with TRBD1. Germline CDR1 and CDR2: SGHNT and YENEEA. V lost 6 bases, J lost 4 bases, and 4 bases stayed unmatched. CDR3 length: 13 residues. The CDR3 here is CASRRTGGTEAFF. The CDR3 DNA follows: TGTGCCAGCAGGCGTACAGGGGGCACTGAAGCTTTCTTT.

The chain joins TRBV19 to TRBJ1-5; D may be TRBD1 (6 bases). V was pared by 5 bases and J by 2 bases, with 16 bases between. Germline V gene sequence: CDR1 LNHDA, CDR2 SQIVND (reference sequence). This CDR3 contains 16 residues. CDR3 coding DNA: TGTGCCAGTAGTGAACTCAGGGGAAGGGGCAATCAGCCCCAGCATTTT. Translated: CASSELRGRGNQPQHF.

The sample holds a few counts of this clone. The chain employs TRBV28 and TRBJ1-1; TRBD1 is a possible D gene (6 bases). CDR3 length: 12 amino acids. Per germline, CDR1 MDHEN and CDR2 SYDVKM. V shed 8 bases and J shed 2 bases, with 9 bases lying between them. CDR3 coding DNA: TGTGCCAGCCAACAGGGTAACACTGAAGCTTTCTTT. Protein sequence: CASQQGNTEAFF.

V is TRBV10-3 and J is TRBJ2-7; 8 bases match TRBD1. Germline V gene sequence: CDR1 ENHRY, CDR2 SYGVKD. This CDR3 region has 15 residues. The V segment lost 4 bases and the J segment 0 bases; nucleotides outside the gene matches: 5. CDR3 amino acids: CAISVGTGHSYEQYF. In nucleotides, the CDR3 is TGTGCCATCAGTGTGGGGACAGGACACTCCTACGAGCAGTACTTC.

About this clone: A read error may account for a junction end that differs from germline. The V call is TRBV7-9, the J call TRBJ2-7; 7 bases are a match to TRBD2. There are 11 residues in the CDR3. CDR1 SEHNR and CDR2 FQNEAQ come from the germline V gene (reference sequence). CDR3 protein: CASSLGGTTHF. In DNA, the CDR3 is TGTGCCAGCAGCTTAGGCGGGACTACCCACTTC.

The chain links TRBV11-3 to TRBJ2-3; TRBD2 matches 7 bases. The CDR3 runs to 13 residues. Germline-derived CDR1 and CDR2 are SGHNT and YENEEA. The ends lost 11 bases at V and 1 base at J; junction bases unmatched: 6. CDR3 coding DNA: TGTGCCTGCGGCACTAGCGGCACAGATACGCAGTATTTT. It codes for CACGTSGTDTQYF.

The V and J genes are TRBV24-1 and TRBJ2-1; D is possibly TRBD2 (5 bases). The CDR3 sequence is 15 residues long. Germline loops: CDR1 KGHDR, CDR2 SFDVKD. Trimming took off 4 bases at V and 5 bases at J, with 14 bases between the two ends. The CDR3 DNA follows: TGTGCCACCAGTGACCTGACTACCCCCCACAATGAGCAGTTCTTC. It encodes CATSDLTTPHNEQFF.

This clone was detected a few times. The chain recombines TRBV6-2 or TRBV6-3 with TRBJ2-3; D is possibly TRBD2 (6 bases). This CDR3 is built from 14 residues. The germline V and J ends were trimmed by 6 bases and 1 base, with 11 bases remaining between them. Germline values: CDR1 MNHEY, CDR2 SVGEGT. CDR3 bases: TGTGCCAGCAGCTATCCGGGGGGCACAGATACGCAGTATTTT. It encodes CASSYPGGTDTQYF.

V is TRBV14 and J is TRBJ2-3, with 10 bases identical to TRBD2. V trimming: 3 bases; J trimming: 0 bases; junction bases outside the gene matches: 6. The CDR3 is 17 amino acids. CDR1 is SGHDN and CDR2 is FVKESK in the germline V gene. The CDR3, as DNA: TGTGCCAGCAGCCAGGATCTAGCGGGAGTTAGCACAGATACGCAGTATTTT. Amino acid sequence: CASSQDLAGVSTDTQYF.

The genes are TRBV12-3 or TRBV12-4 and TRBJ1-1, with D hard to call. V was shortened by 3 bases and J by 12 bases, with 5 bases between the two germline ends. The CDR3 is made up of 9 amino acids. CDR3 region: CASSFPTFF. The DNA for the CDR3 is TGTGCCAGCAGTTTCCCAACTTTCTTT.

The chain links TRBV7-9 to TRBJ2-5; 8 bases agree with TRBD1. J gave up 4 bases and V 5 bases, and 3 bases lay outside the gene matches. The CDR3 sequence is 13 residues long. The germline CDR1 and CDR2 sequences are SEHNR and FQNEAQ (reference sequence). The DNA of the CDR3 is TGTGCCAGCAGCAGCAGGGGGCCAGAGACCCAGTACTTC. This codes for CASSSRGPETQYF.

This chain joins TRBV4-1 and TRBJ2-1; 13 bases are shared with TRBD2. V shed 1 base, J shed 4 bases, and the junction held 10 bases outside the gene matches. CDR1 and CDR2 (germline): MGHRA, YSYEKL. This CDR3 region has 19 residues. CDR3 in DNA: TGCGCCAGCAGCCAAGGGGTCCTAGGGGGACTAGCGGGGTACAATGAGCAGTTCTTC. Translated, it gives CASSQGVLGGLAGYNEQFF.

The rearrangement links TRBV28 to TRBJ1-1; a possible D gene is TRBD1 (5 bases). The V end was cut by 1 base, the J end by 5 bases, with 11 bases between. The CDR3 spans 14 residues. Germline V lookup: CDR1 MDHEN, CDR2 SYDVKM. For the CDR3, the DNA is TGTGCCAGCAGTTTATTGCTCAGGGCGACTGAAGCTTTCTTT. Translating gives CASSLLLRATEAFF.

This clone was seen more than once but under ten times. The rearrangement joins TRBV19 to TRBJ1-2; D is unclear. Germline CDR1 and CDR2: LNHDA and SQIVND (reference sequence). The CDR3 runs to 14 residues. V lost 0 bases, J lost 5 bases, and 10 bases lay in between. CDR3 amino acids: CASSIDLAGYGYTF. Here the CDR3 DNA reads TGTGCCAGTAGTATAGATCTAGCAGGTTATGGCTACACCTTC.

This rearrangement joins TRBV18 to TRBJ1-1, with D tentatively TRBD1 (6 bases). This CDR3 is built from 14 residues. Germline lookup yields CDR1 KGHSH and CDR2 LQKENI. With 6 bases removed from V and 0 bases from J, the gap between germline ends came to 11 bases. CDR3 loop: CASSGQLMNTEAFF. The DNA for the CDR3 is TGTGCCAGCTCCGGACAGTTAATGAACACTGAAGCTTTCTTT.

The rearrangement uses TRBV28 and TRBJ1-4; 8 nucleotides line up with TRBD1. V was clipped by 3 bases and J by 0 bases; unmatched bases: 6. Germline lookup yields CDR1 MDHEN and CDR2 SYDVKM. The CDR3 consists of 17 residues. CDR3: CASSFVGQGATNEKLFF. The CDR3 nucleotides read TGTGCCAGCAGTTTCGTAGGACAGGGTGCAACTAATGAAAAACTGTTTTTT.

J is TRBJ2-3 and V is TRBV6-4, with 10 positions matching TRBD2. The CDR3 runs 15 residues. The V and J ends lost 6 bases and 8 bases, in that order; junction bases with no gene match: 11. The germline CDR1 and CDR2 sequences are MRHNA and SNTAGT. The CDR3 loop reads CASSPAGGKVGTQYF. In DNA, the CDR3 is TGTGCCAGCAGCCCAGCGGGAGGGAAGGTTGGTACGCAGTATTTT.

The chain combines TRBV3-1 (or the pseudogene TRBV3-2) with TRBJ2-7; TRBD1 agrees at 10 bases. The germline gives CDR1 LGHDT, CDR2 YNNKEL (reference sequence). The CDR3 is made up of 14 amino acids. V lost 5 bases and J lost 4; bases outside the gene matches: 5. Written as DNA, the CDR3 is TGTGCCAGCAGCTTACGGACAGGGGGGTACGAGCAGTACTTC. Translation gives CASSLRTGGYEQYF.

This clone was detected once. This chain joins TRBV20-1 and TRBJ1-4; the match to TRBD1 covers 8 bases. This CDR3 comprises 15 residues. The V gene's germline CDR1 is DFQATT and CDR2 SNEGSKA (reference sequence). The ends lost 3 bases at V and 6 bases at J; junction bases unmatched: 9. The CDR3 DNA follows: TGCAGTGCTAGTCCAGCCGGGACAGGTCATGAAAAACTGTTTTTT. This sequence encodes CSASPAGTGHEKLFF.

The chain recombines TRBV2 with TRBJ1-2; TRBD1 is a possible D gene (6 bases). With 6 bases removed from V and 4 bases from J, the gap between germline ends came to 9 bases. The CDR3 has 12 amino acids. Germline V gene sequence: CDR1 SNHLY, CDR2 FYNNEI. CDR3 in amino acids: CASREQGYGYTF. The DNA for the CDR3 is TGTGCCAGCAGAGAACAGGGCTATGGCTACACCTTC.